A selection of T cell receptor beta chains follows, all from one sample in a study of blood T cells in healthy people across ages. TCRdb re-called the 5' RACE reads with MiXCR, one entry per CDR3 protein. Of 1.5 million to 2 million distinct CDR3 sequences in the sample, 28% were seen once. Sequencing used blood. The source is a woman in her 30s in good health. The CDR3 runs from the conserved cysteine through the conserved F or W.

TRBJ1-1 TRBV29-1 CSVAGGPLNTEAFF
TRBJ2-1 TRBV28 CAGTGDGDNEQFF
TRBJ2-1 TRBV21-1 CASSKERLVNEQFF
TRBJ2-3 TRBV24-1 CATSDGTQGARTDTQYF
. TRBV28 CASSPGDMGYPEQYF
TRBJ2-1 TRBV27 CASSLSPGRGHNEQFF
TRBJ2-3 TRBV15 CATSRGTSGGTDTQYF
TRBJ2-1 TRBV11-2 CASSLASFMSNEQFF
TRBJ2-1 TRBV2 CASSGTGYAQFF
. TRBV20-1 CSASPLRQSYNEQYF
TRBJ2-3 TRBV7-9 CASSLVGGAGADTQYF
TRBJ2-5 TRBV27 CASSLKFGGLAGGGETQYF
TRBJ2-7 TRBV9 CASSVHQGGDEQYF
TRBJ2-7 TRBV7-2 CASSPRGGTASYEQYF
TRBJ2-7 TRBV12-3/TRBV12-4 CASSLSEMYEQYF
TRBJ2-7 TRBV29-1 CSDTGTGSPSGTATYEQYF
TRBJ1-1 TRBV10-3 CATRGALESGEAFF
TRBJ2-7 TRBV27 CASSLLPAGVSNSYEQYF
. TRBV28 CASSLEGPNSNQPQYF
TRBJ2-7 TRBV6-2/TRBV6-3 CASLDIFSYEQYF
TRBJ2-1 TRBV28 CASSPLGQGGNEQFF
TRBJ1-2 TRBV7-3 CAGRQGNSYGYTF
TRBJ1-1 TRBV27 CASSLSGPVGTEAFF
TRBJ1-1 TRBV4-1 CASSPRDGRLDTEAFF
TRBJ2-2 TRBV4-3 CASSQEWLAGEGAGELFF
TRBJ2-1 TRBV20-1 CSARVPGKGEQFF
TRBJ1-1 TRBV10-3 CAISELDRGGTEAFF
TRBJ2-5 TRBV10-2 CASGWGWSSPRDSGAQYF
TRBJ2-3 TRBV27 CASSPTSRIFADTQYF
TRBJ2-5 TRBV28 CASSLSGTGYETQYF
TRBJ2-3 TRBV12-3/TRBV12-4 CASTPDSGSKETQYF
TRBJ1-1 TRBV7-3 CASSFSDSTEAFF
TRBJ2-3 TRBV6-5 CASSYSATGPTSTDTQYF
TRBJ1-2 TRBV30 CAWSSGTPTGYTF
TRBJ1-2 TRBV6-6 CASTLQGTAYGYTF
TRBJ2-2 TRBV28 CASSRQTQDTGELFF
TRBJ2-7 TRBV6-5 CASRRIAGNYEQYF
TRBJ2-5 TRBV4-2 CASSQDLGGGATQYF
TRBJ2-1 TRBV30 CAWSKTSGGVNEQFF
TRBJ2-7 TRBV4-3 CASSQDAGVNEEYF
TRBJ1-5 TRBV5-1 CASSPGTFSNQPQHF
TRBJ2-3 TRBV6-2/TRBV6-3 CASSQEGSQDTQYF
TRBJ2-5 TRBV5-1 CASSPDQAAHQETQYF
TRBJ1-2 TRBV29-1 CSVDWTGGDYGYTF
TRBJ1-2 TRBV6-7 CASSESSYTF
TRBJ2-5 TRBV7-2 CASSLAPRVEETQYF
TRBJ1-2 TRBV11-2 CASSFTSILNYGYTF
TRBJ2-3 TRBV10-3 CATRGHGTGTTDTQYF
TRBJ2-3 TRBV7-3 CTSSLGVGAQYF
TRBJ2-7 TRBV11-2 CASGTTSGSYEQYF
TRBJ2-1 TRBV12-5 CASGLGGAGAYNEQFF
TRBJ2-1 TRBV7-2 CASRTMDLAGGDEQLF